The following is a T cell receptor beta chain sequence with its context. These data originate in a study of blood T cell repertoires in COVID-19. Study background: The study drew acute and convalescent COVID-19 samples from the United States, Italy and Spain. T cells, B-cell-depleted T cells, or PBMCs provided the cDNA or gDNA that served as material.

In the study's own analysis: For nucleated cells, counts were estimated from reference gene primer amplification. Profiling relied on immunoSEQ multiplex PCR, and the TCRdb table lists in-frame clones only, not all of them. The V and J calls and clone size come from that table; D and trimming were worked out from the DNA. The sample contains approximately 31,000 clones, approximately 83% of which appear only once. CDR3 length equals 16 residues. The V gene's germline CDR1 is SGDLS and CDR2 YYNGEE. The V segment lost 3 bases and the J segment 2 bases; nucleotides outside the gene matches: 3. Sequenced: peripheral blood. The sequence derives from a woman at least 80 years old with active or convalescent COVID-19. This chain uses TRBV9 with TRBJ1-4; TRBD1 agrees at 11 bases. Here the CDR3 reads CASSGGQGGTNEKLFF. The CDR3 nucleotides are TGTGCCAGCAGCGGGGGACAGGGGGGTACTAATGAAAAACTGTTTTTT.